The 11 T cell receptor beta chains below all came from one sample that was sequenced in a study of early T cells in non-severe SARS-CoV-2 infection. TCRdb ran MiXCR on the 5' RACE reads and lists one entry per CDR3 protein. The sample contains fewer than 40,000 distinct CDR3 sequences, about 6.2% of which appear only once. The material sequenced was whole blood. These receptors all stem from an adult who was a healthcare worker with PCR-confirmed SARS-CoV-2 infection or an uninfected control (not recorded which).

This sequence joins TRBV28 and TRBJ2-5; 8 bases line up with TRBD2. Germline-derived CDR1 and CDR2 are MDHEN and SYDVKM. After removal of 1 base from V and 5 bases from J, the junction contained 3 bases not matched to a gene. The CDR3 is made up of 14 amino acids. CDR3 DNA: TGTGCCAGCAGTTTATTTGCGGGAGGCGAGACCCAGTACTTC. Translation gives CASSLFAGGETQYF.

In its sample, this clonotype was seen many times. DNA for the CDR3: TGTGCCAGCAGATTTGACGACGAGCAGTACTTC. Its translation is CASRFDDEQYF. The chain joins TRBV6-5 to TRBJ2-7; D ambiguous. The CDR3 consists of 11 residues. Germline CDR1 and CDR2: MNHEY and SVGAGI. Deletions cut 6 bases from V and 5 bases from J, with 8 bases between.

This clonotype was observed a few times. The V and J genes are TRBV7-2 and TRBJ2-1, with 11 bases lining up with TRBD2. The CDR3 runs to 16 residues. V gave up 2 bases and J gave up 6 bases; unmatched junction bases: 6. Germline CDR1 reads SGHTA; CDR2 reads FQGNSA. In nucleotides, the CDR3 is TGTGCCAGCAGCTTATCGGGACTAGCGGCTAGCAATGAGCAGTTCTTC. It yields the protein CASSLSGLAASNEQFF.

This clonotype was observed a few times. This chain uses TRBV5-6 with TRBJ2-2; TRBD1 aligns across 8 bases. The CDR3 has 15 amino acids. The V and J ends lost 7 bases and 7 bases, in that order; junction bases with no gene match: 12. Germline V gene lookup returns CDR1 SGHDT and CDR2 YYEEEE. DNA for the CDR3: TGTGCCAGCTCTCAGGGGGCTTTGTGGATCGGGGAGCTGTTTTTT. This codes for CASSQGALWIGELFF.

The chain's CDR3 is CASSSQGTGNTIYF. CDR3 nucleotides: TGTGCCAGCAGCTCACAGGGAACTGGAAACACCATATATTTT. The chain employs TRBV6-5 and TRBJ1-3, with D possibly being TRBD1 (6 bases). Trimming removed 6 bases at V and 2 bases at J, with 11 bases between. From germline, CDR1 is MNHEY and CDR2 SVGAGI. This CDR3 has 14 amino acids.

J is TRBJ2-7 and V is TRBV30, with unresolved D. Germline-derived CDR1 and CDR2 are GTSNPN and SVGIG (reference sequence). With 5 bases removed from V and 0 bases from J, the gap between germline ends came to 14 bases. The CDR3 extends over 14 amino acids. CDR3 nucleotide sequence: TGTGCCTGGGGTTCAGAAGTCAGCTCCTACGAGCAGTACTTC. Translating gives CAWGSEVSSYEQYF.

This clonotype has a handful of counts. The V call is TRBV20-1, the J call TRBJ2-3, with 7 nucleotides matching TRBD2. CDR1 is DFQATT and CDR2 is SNEGSKA in the germline V gene (reference sequence). The CDR3 totals 14 residues. V gave up 3 bases and J gave up 1 base; unmatched junction bases: 4. The CDR3 DNA reads TGCAGTGCTAGCATAACTAGCGGCACAGATACGCAGTATTTT. This translates into CSASITSGTDTQYF.

At least ten counts were recorded for this clonotype. J is TRBJ1-1 and V is TRBV7-6; a possible D gene is TRBD1 (6 bases). This CDR3 spans 13 amino acids. Trimming shortened V by 1 base and J by 6 bases, and 9 bases separated the two germline ends. Germline CDR1 SGHVS, CDR2 FNYEAQ. In DNA form, the CDR3 reads TGTGCCAGCAGCTTAGAACAGGGCTCTGAAGCTTTCTTT. Its translation: CASSLEQGSEAFF.

V usage is TRBV29-1 and J usage is TRBJ2-3; D not certain. This CDR3 spans 13 amino acids. Germline CDR1 SQVTM, CDR2 ANQGSEA. The V and J ends lost 3 bases and 5 bases respectively, with 12 bases between them. The CDR3 nucleotides read TGCAGCGTTGAGGAAGGATACAAAGATACGCAGTATTTT. Its protein is CSVEEGYKDTQYF.

The chain combines TRBV4-3 with TRBJ1-6, with D perhaps matching TRBD1 (5 bases). CDR1 and CDR2 (germline): LGHNA, YSLEER. The CDR3 is made up of 16 amino acids. Deletions cut 0 bases from V and 10 bases from J, with 16 bases between. The CDR3 bases are TGCGCCAGCAGCCAAGAACATCCGCCGGGGCGGTCACCCCTCCACTTT. This codes for CASSQEHPPGRSPLHF.

This clonotype came up many times. This rearrangement joins TRBV2 to TRBJ1-2, with D perhaps TRBD1 (5 bases). CDR1 and CDR2 (germline): SNHLY, FYNNEI. The CDR3 covers 14 residues. V lost 5 bases and J lost 5, with 15 bases in between. The DNA of the CDR3 is TGTGCCAGCAGTCCCCCAGGACATGCGTATGGCTACACCTTC. It is translated as CASSPPGHAYGYTF. Drawing the rest from reference TRBV2 and TRBJ1-2, the complete variable domain is EPEVTQTPSHQVTQMGQEVILRCVPISNHLYFYWYRQILGQKVEFLVSFYNNEISEKSEIFDDQFSVERPDGSNFTLKIRSTKLEDSAMYFCASSPPGHAYGYTFGSGTRLTVV.